Sequencing of this TCR beta chain was carried out in a study of spatial heterogeneity in lung cancer. This CDR3 spans 17 amino acids. Deletions cut 1 base from V and 2 bases from J, with 18 bases between. Germline assignment: CDR1 SGHAT and CDR2 FQNNGV. The time point was: sample taken at primary tumor resection. Whole RNA, isolated from tumor, nontumor lung or frozen PBMC, was sequenced without prior sorting. TCRdb fed the 5' RACE reads into MiXCR, producing one record per CDR3 protein. The sample records about 3,200 distinct CDR3 sequences, about 17% being singletons. This clonotype was observed a few times.

The sequences come from PBMCs, collected at surgery. The TCR sequence derives from a female donor with early-stage non-small cell lung cancer. V and J are TRBV11-2 and TRBJ2-7; D uncertain. The DNA of the CDR3 is TGTGCCAGCAGCTTAGTTGGCACAAAGGACCCGACCTACGAGCAGTACTTC. Encoded protein: CASSLVGTKDPTYEQYF.